This TCR beta chain was identified in a study of regulatory T cells in long-lasting Graves disease. Whole-study context: For a period under 3 months, newly diagnosed Graves' patients had taken antithyroid drugs.

The TCR beta library used iRepertoire HTBI primers with Arm-PCR amplification of CDR3. MiXCR was run by TCRdb on the multiplex PCR reads, yielding one entry per CDR3 protein. This sample yields about 610,000 distinct CDR3 sequences, of which about 16% are seen a single time; around 13% belongs to the top ten. Specified time point: newly diagnosed GD, antithyroid drugs for less than 3 months. Researchers made the TCR library from RNA that was extracted from PBMCs. Germline loops: CDR1 MDHEN, CDR2 SYDVKM. The V end lost 7 bases, the J end lost 0 bases, and 10 bases lay between the germline ends. CDR3 length equals 14 residues. In this sample, this clonotype turned up many times. These data were likewise used in another study, on T cells in Graves' hyperthyroidism and ophthalmopathy. That report notes: The HTBI primer set served for first-round RT-PCR of the TCR CDR3.

The V and J genes are TRBV28 and TRBJ2-1; D remains unclear. The receptor was derived from a man younger than 35 with Graves disease. This sample comprised peripheral blood mononuclear cells (PBMCs), obtained at new diagnosis, from a patient treated with antithyroid drugs. The chain's CDR3 is CASTSEFSYNEQFF. The CDR3 DNA reads as TGTGCCAGCACCTCAGAATTCTCCTACAATGAGCAGTTCTTC.